This T cell receptor beta chain was sequenced during a study of cytomegalovirus exposure and HLA in healthy donors. PCR employed 60 Vbeta and 13 Jbeta primers. Generated by immunoSEQ multiplex PCR, the TCRdb table keeps only in-frame clones and is missing some. There are approximately 130,000 clones in the sample; about 82% occur only once, and over 1% lies in the top ten. Trimming took 0 bases from V and 2 from J, leaving 8 bases between them. This CDR3 contains 14 residues. The germline CDR1 and CDR2 sequences are SGHNT and YYREEE (reference sequence). The clonotype was recovered from a boy younger than 18 in good health and CMV-seronegative. The V call is TRBV5-4, the J call TRBJ1-2; weak D call: TRBD1 (5 bases). Sequenced material: PBMCs. CDR3 DNA: TGTGCCAGCAGCTTGGGGTCAGGGAACTATGGCTACACCTTC. Its protein product is CASSLGSGNYGYTF.